What follows describes a single TCR beta chain. Its antigen is as yet unknown. Assay used: immunoSEQ multiplex PCR; TCRdb lists only in-frame clones, some missing. This sample has 20,000 to 30,000 clones, with about nine tenths found just once. The record originates from a study of T cell responses to AZD1222 COVID-19 vaccine. The study's findings and limits: The breadth and depth of Spike-specific TCRs increased once two AZD1222 doses had been given. Baseline seropositivity occurred in only 5 or 6 AZD1222 recipients. Nearly half of spike-specific TCRs reportedly target unmutated variant regions.

The CDR3 is 15 amino acids. Trimming cost V 6 bases and J 0 bases; bases outside gene matches: 9. The V gene's germline CDR1 is SQVTM and CDR2 ANQGSEA. The sample consisted of peripheral blood, taken 28 days after the second AZD1222 dose. This sequence originates from an adult who received the AZD1222 COVID-19 vaccine. The gene calls are TRBV29-1 and TRBJ2-3, with 7 positions matching TRBD1. The CDR3: CSVQQGQLSTDTQYF. The CDR3 nucleotides read TGCAGCGTGCAACAGGGGCAGCTTAGCACAGATACGCAGTATTTT.